Below, 19 T cell receptor beta chains from the same sample are listed, as sequenced in a study of T-cell reconstitution after alpha-beta-depleted transplantation in children. What these receptors recognize is not known. For TCRbeta, the library was prepared with unique molecular identifiers. TCRdb re-called the PCR reads with MiXCR, one entry per CDR3 protein. Seen here are about 300,000 distinct CDR3 sequences, roughly 8.2% observed once, and the top ten hold approximately 8.6%. Findings and caveats of the study: T-cell counts and diversity were attributed mostly to newly produced T cells one year after transplant.

The source was peripheral blood, collected 360 days after TCRalphabeta/CD19-depleted stem cell transplant. These receptors came from a female patient aged 2 to 10 who had a stem cell transplant for Fanconi anemia, so the T cells may come from the graft donor.

This rearrangement joins TRBV6-5 to TRBJ2-5; D might be TRBD1 or TRBD2, each matching 5 bases. This CDR3 comprises 14 residues. CDR1 and CDR2 from the germline V gene are MNHEY and SVGAGI. With 6 bases removed from V and 1 base from J, the gap between germline ends came to 12 bases. As DNA, the CDR3 is TGTGCCAGCAGCTATTTTGGGACCCAAGAGACCCAGTACTTC. Residues: CASSYFGTQETQYF.

This clonotype showed up many times. The limits of the CDR3 on the DNA are not certain, so only TCRdb's listed CDR3 is given. The rearrangement uses TRBV9 and TRBJ2-1; TRBD2, the D gene given by the table, was not confirmed from the DNA. From its first to its last residue, the CDR3 has 13 amino acids. Germline CDR1 SGDLS, CDR2 YYNGEE. This CDR3 is CASSVASGTRIVF.

In its sample, this clonotype was seen many times. The chain is built from TRBV28 and TRBJ2-7, with unresolved D. This CDR3 spans 12 amino acids. Germline V gene data show CDR1 as MDHEN and CDR2 as SYDVKM. Trimming pared 2 bases from V and 2 bases from J, leaving 4 bases between. CDR3 nucleotides: TGTGCCAGCAGTTTACTCGCCTACGAGCAGTACTTC. Its translation: CASSLLAYEQYF. Variable domain in full (rest from reference TRBV28 and TRBJ2-7): DVKVTQSSRYLVKRTGEKVFLECVQDMDHENMFWYRQDPGLGLRLIYFSYDVKMKEKGDIPEGYSVSREKKERFSLILESASTNQTSMYLCASSLLAYEQYFGPGTRLTVT.

This clonotype showed up many times. The chain recombines TRBV24-1 with TRBJ2-7, with 9 bases aligning to TRBD1. Germline V gives CDR1 KGHDR, CDR2 SFDVKD. The CDR3 length is 15 residues. V was pared by 7 bases and J by 2 bases, with 8 bases of the junction left unmatched. The CDR3 sequence is CATRWTGANPYEQYF. The CDR3 DNA sequence: TGTGCCACCAGGTGGACAGGGGCCAACCCCTACGAGCAGTACTTC.

This clonotype was seen ten or more times. This chain links TRBV20-1 with TRBJ1-6; 10 bases align to TRBD1. The CDR3 is 14 amino acids. CDR1 and CDR2 from the germline V gene are DFQATT and SNEGSKA (reference sequence). The V segment lost 2 bases and the J segment 10 bases; nucleotides outside the gene matches: 5. Here the CDR3 reads CSARYGTGESPLHF. CDR3 nucleotide sequence: TGCAGTGCTAGATACGGGACAGGGGAGTCACCCCTCCACTTT.

This clonotype was found a few times. This chain connects TRBV5-6 to TRBJ2-2; D unclear. Trimming left V 2 bases short and J 8 bases short, with 7 bases between. From germline, CDR1 is SGHDT and CDR2 YYEEEE. The CDR3 covers 12 residues. CDR3: CASSLWLGELFF. The CDR3 coding sequence is TGTGCCAGCAGCTTATGGTTAGGGGAGCTGTTTTTT.

There are many counts of this clonotype. The V gene is TRBV15, the J gene TRBJ1-5; maybe TRBD1 (6 bases). V gave up 4 bases and J gave up 5 bases, with 12 bases separating them. The CDR3 length is 14 residues. The germline V gene encodes CDR1 LNHNV and CDR2 YYDKDF (reference sequence). The CDR3 is CATSTGTLHQPQHF. The CDR3 DNA follows: TGTGCCACCAGCACCGGGACACTTCATCAGCCCCAGCATTTT.

Ten or more counts support this clonotype. V is TRBV6-1 and J is TRBJ2-3; 11 nucleotides line up with TRBD2. The CDR3 is 16 residues long. CDR1 and CDR2 from the germline V gene are MNHNS and SASEGT. The junction had 8 bases not matched to a gene; V was cut back by 6 bases and J by 3 bases. CDR3 coding DNA: TGTGCCAGCAGCTTCCCACTAGCGGGGGCAACAGATACGCAGTATTTT. This gives the protein CASSFPLAGATDTQYF.

V usage is TRBV6-2 or TRBV6-3 and J usage is TRBJ1-5; D possibly corresponds to TRBD1 (5 bases). V lost 0 bases and J 6 bases, leaving 9 bases between the germline ends. Per germline, CDR1 MNHEY and CDR2 SVGEGT. CDR3 size: 14 residues. CDR3 sequence: CASSYSIGAQPQHF. For the CDR3, the DNA is TGTGCCAGCAGTTACTCGATAGGGGCTCAGCCCCAGCATTTT.

V usage is TRBV28 and J usage is TRBJ2-1; TRBD1 is a possible D gene (5 bases). The CDR3 loop spans 14 amino acids. CDR1 and CDR2 from the germline V gene are MDHEN and SYDVKM. V was shortened by 5 bases and J by 6 bases, with 14 bases between the two germline ends. CDR3 DNA sequence: TGTGCCAGCAGTACCCCGACAGTCCCCAATGAGCAGTTCTTC. As protein: CASSTPTVPNEQFF.

This clonotype was seen at least ten times. The chain links TRBV20-1 to TRBJ1-3; D possibly corresponds to TRBD1 (6 bases). V lost 6 bases and J lost 4, with 16 bases in between. Germline assignment: CDR1 DFQATT and CDR2 SNEGSKA (reference sequence). The CDR3 runs 14 residues. The CDR3 loop is CSAASGTPGNTIYF. The CDR3 region has the DNA TGCAGTGCAGCCTCCGGGACACCAGGAAACACCATATATTTT.

This clonotype turned up a few times. The rearrangement joins TRBV5-5 to TRBJ2-1, with TRBD2 matching over 9 bases. The trim removed 2 bases at V and 5 bases at J, leaving 14 bases unmatched. CDR1 is SGHKS and CDR2 is YYEKEE in the germline V gene (reference sequence). The CDR3 has 18 residues. CDR3 sequence reads: CASSLRNLAGGTHNEQFF. For the CDR3, the DNA is TGTGCCAGCAGCTTAAGGAATCTTGCGGGAGGGACCCACAATGAGCAGTTCTTC.

This clonotype has more than one count but fewer than ten. This rearrangement joins TRBV29-1 to TRBJ2-2; weak D call: TRBD1 (5 bases). Germline assignment: CDR1 SQVTM and CDR2 ANQGSEA. The V end was cut by 6 bases, the J end by 0 bases, with 8 bases between. This CDR3 spans 13 amino acids. The CDR3 is CSVRTTNTGELFF. The CDR3 nucleotides read TGCAGCGTGCGGACAACGAACACCGGGGAGCTGTTTTTT.

Many counts were recorded for this clonotype. V is TRBV9 and J is TRBJ2-3, with 7 bases that match TRBD1. V lost 3 bases and J lost 2; bases outside the gene matches: 9. CDR1 and CDR2 from the germline V gene are SGDLS and YYNGEE. CDR3 length: 16 amino acids. The CDR3 is CASSEGTDDHTDTQYF. CDR3 bases: TGTGCCAGCAGCGAAGGGACAGACGATCACACAGATACGCAGTATTTT.

The rearrangement links TRBV20-1 to TRBJ2-7, with 7 bases matching TRBD1. Germline lookup yields CDR1 DFQATT and CDR2 SNEGSKA (reference sequence). Trimming cost V 5 bases and J 2 bases; bases outside gene matches: 0. This CDR3 is 11 amino acids long. The CDR3 DNA reads as TGCAGTGCTGACAGGGCCTACGAGCAGTACTTC. It encodes CSADRAYEQYF.

This clonotype showed up many times. This sequence joins TRBV12-3 or TRBV12-4 and TRBJ2-7; D might be TRBD1 or TRBD2, each matching 5 bases. The V end lost 3 bases, the J end lost 3 bases, and 18 bases lay between the germline ends. This CDR3 is built from 16 residues. Written as DNA, the CDR3 is TGTGCCAGCAGTTTTGTCGTCCCGGGACGCCTCTACGAGCAGTACTTC. This encodes CASSFVVPGRLYEQYF.

CDR3 nucleotide sequence: TGCAGTGCTACCGTACAGGGGGCGGTCTATGGCTACACCTTC. It translates to CSATVQGAVYGYTF. V gene TRBV20-1 combines with J gene TRBJ1-2, with TRBD1 identical over 9 bases. Germline CDR1 and CDR2: DFQATT and SNEGSKA (reference sequence). This CDR3 spans 14 amino acids. J gave up 4 bases and V 4 bases, and 7 bases lay outside the gene matches.

There are many counts of this clonotype. In DNA, the CDR3 is TGTGCCAGCAGTCGGACAGGGTATGGCTACACCTTC. The encoded protein is CASSRTGYGYTF. V usage is TRBV25-1 and J usage is TRBJ1-2, with TRBD1 matching 8 bases. The CDR3 length is 12 residues. Looked up from germline, CDR1 is MGHDK and CDR2 is SYGVNS. V was pared by 5 bases and J by 5 bases, with 1 base of the junction left unmatched.

There are a few counts of this clonotype. The V gene is TRBV5-1, the J gene TRBJ1-2, with D uncertain. V was pared by 0 bases and J by 0 bases, with 6 bases between. CDR1 is SGHRS and CDR2 is YFSETQ in the germline V gene. The CDR3 extends over 14 amino acids. CDR3 DNA sequence: TGCGCCAGCAGCTTGGGTCACCCTAACTATGGCTACACCTTC. Encoded protein: CASSLGHPNYGYTF. Variable domain in full (rest from reference TRBV5-1 and TRBJ1-2): KAGVTQTPRYLIKTRGQQVTLSCSPISGHRSVSWYQQTPGQGLQFLFEYFSETQRNKGNFPGRFSGRQFSNSRSEMNVSTLELGDSALYLCASSLGHPNYGYTFGSGTRLTVV.